In its sample, the clone carrying this T cell receptor beta chain was seen once. Antigen specificity is unknown. There are 16 residues in the CDR3. With 2 bases clipped from V and 5 bases from J, the junction kept 7 bases outside the gene matches. Germline loops: CDR1 MGHRA, CDR2 YSYEKL. The source of the sample is a study of cytomegalovirus exposure and HLA in healthy donors. Study observations and caveats: Among the CMV-associated chains, a few were confirmed in vitro as specific for CMV antigens. Published work reported that the classifier diagnosed cytomegalovirus status with high specificity and sensitivity. Cytomegalovirus association was assigned to about 150 TCR beta chains.

Sequenced by immunoSEQ multiplex PCR; TCRdb stores in-frame clones only, minus some. The repertoire has tens of thousands of clones, roughly nine tenths of them found once; the top ten carry 2.2%. The sequence derives from a woman in her twenties or thirties in good health and CMV-seronegative. This rearrangement joins TRBV4-1 to TRBJ2-3; TRBD2 aligns across 10 bases. Sequenced sample: PBMCs. CDR3 bases: TGCGCCAGCAGCCAAACCCATAGCGGGAGGCTAGATACGCAGTATTTT. Translated, it gives CASSQTHSGRLDTQYF.